This entry lists 8 T cell receptor beta chains sequenced from one sample in a study of beta chain features in type 1 diabetes. Since all of the isolated RNA was reverse transcribed, expressed TCRB transcripts were what got sequenced. Produced via immunoSEQ multiplex PCR; TCRdb's table is partial and in-frame only. The table has 250,000 to 400,000 clones, roughly 15% seen once; the top ten hold 6.7%. Material: central memory CD4+ T cells from blood. The origin of the receptors is a man aged 30-40 years in good health.

This clone was detected only a few times. V and J are TRBV27 and TRBJ2-1, with a possible D match to TRBD1 (6 bases). CDR3 length: 15 residues. Trimming stripped 5 bases from V and 1 base from J, with 12 bases between. Germline V CDR1 and CDR2: MNHEY, SMNVEV (reference sequence). This chain's CDR3 is CASSRADSSYNEQFF. CDR3 nucleotides: TGTGCCAGCAGTCGGGCGGACAGTTCCTACAATGAGCAGTTCTTC.

This clone was seen only a few times. This chain uses TRBV6-5 with TRBJ2-3; weak D call: TRBD1 (5 bases). CDR3 length: 11 residues. V lost 6 bases and J 9 bases, leaving 10 bases between the germline ends. Germline V gives CDR1 MNHEY, CDR2 SVGAGI. The CDR3 DNA reads as TGTGCCAGCAGCCAGGGTAGCACGCAGTATTTT. Its translation: CASSQGSTQYF.

This clone was counted a few times. The chain has TRBV23-1 and TRBJ1-2; D perhaps matches TRBD1 (5 bases). TRBV23-1 is given ORF status, its function remaining uncertain. This CDR3 is 15 amino acids long. The V gene lost 2 bases and the J gene lost 0 bases, with 10 bases spanning the gap. Here the CDR3 reads CASSQITGANYGYTF. The CDR3 DNA is TGCGCCAGCAGTCAAATCACAGGCGCTAACTATGGCTACACCTTC.

This clone was observed a few times. The chain recombines TRBV27 with TRBJ1-5; a possible D gene is TRBD1 (6 bases). V shed 5 bases and J shed 0 bases, with 11 bases lying between them. Germline V CDR1 and CDR2: MNHEY, SMNVEV (reference sequence). The CDR3 runs to 15 residues. The CDR3 DNA sequence: TGTGCCAGCAGTATCGACAGGTATAGCAATCAGCCCCAGCATTTT. Translating gives CASSIDRYSNQPQHF.

A word on this clone: The sample has other DNA sequences that encode this CDR3 too. The V gene is TRBV20-1, the J gene TRBJ1-2, with D uncertain. This CDR3 region has 10 residues. The V gene lost 3 bases and the J gene lost 8 bases, with 7 bases spanning the gap. CDR1 and CDR2 from the germline V gene are DFQATT and SNEGSKA (reference sequence). This chain's CDR3 is CSASDRGYTF. CDR3 DNA sequence: TGCAGTGCTAGTGATAGGGGCTACACCTTC.

The genes are TRBV6-6 and TRBJ1-2; TRBD1 matches at 10 bases. The CDR3 is 15 residues long. The V gene's germline CDR1 is MNHNY and CDR2 SVGAGI (reference sequence). V was pared by 2 bases and J by 8 bases, with 8 bases of the junction left unmatched. The CDR3 protein is CASSYDPTGGKGYTF. DNA for the CDR3: TGTGCCAGCAGTTACGACCCGACAGGGGGCAAGGGCTACACCTTC.

The J gene is TRBJ2-7, the V gene TRBV19; 8 bases are shared with TRBD1. V shed 8 bases and J 3 bases; nucleotides not matched to a gene: 9. Germline V gene data show CDR1 as LNHDA and CDR2 as SQIVND (reference sequence). The CDR3 spans 14 residues. The DNA for the CDR3 is TGTGCCAGTGGACCCCGGGACAGGCACTACGAGCAGTACTTC. It codes for CASGPRDRHYEQYF. The full variable domain, rest sourced from reference TRBV19 and TRBJ2-7, is DGGITQSPKYLFRKEGQNVTLSCEQNLNHDAMYWYRQDPGQGLRLIYYSQIVNDFQKGDIAEGYSVSREKKESFPLTVTSAQKNPTAFYLCASGPRDRHYEQYFGPGTRLTVT.

Only a few counts were recorded for this clone. The chain carries TRBV29-1 and TRBJ2-1; 15 bases line up with TRBD2. V trimming: 6 bases; J trimming: 8 bases; junction bases outside the gene matches: 5. CDR3 length: 14 amino acids. Germline V gene sequence: CDR1 SQVTM, CDR2 ANQGSEA. DNA for the CDR3: TGCAGCGTGGGAGGACTAGCGGGAGGGGATGAGCAGTTCTTC. This sequence encodes CSVGGLAGGDEQFF.